A single T cell receptor beta chain is shown here with its context. Here immunoSEQ multiplex PCR was the method, and the copy in TCRdb shows in-frame clones only, minus some. The repertoire holds under 7,000 clones, with roughly 82% as singletons. These data originate in a study of chemoradiotherapy in HPV16-positive cancers. With 5 bases removed from V and 5 bases from J, the gap between germline ends came to 10 bases. The length of the CDR3 is 13 residues. Germline loops: CDR1 MDHEN, CDR2 SYDVKM. The V gene is TRBV28, the J gene TRBJ1-5, with D unresolved. The TCR was taken from a human donor with HPV-associated anogenital cancer. Sequenced material: tumor tissue, taken from a patient who underwent chemoradiotherapy. The DNA for the CDR3 is TGTGCCAGCAGTCACCCCCCCCATCAGCCCCAGCATTTT. Translation gives CASSHPPHQPQHF.